This TCR beta chain originates from a study of tumor-infiltrating lymphocytes in primary liver carcinoma. TCR beta cDNA was prepared out of around 460 ng total RNA by means of a constant-region primer. Libraries covering TCR beta were generated through three nested multiplex PCR rounds (using a slightly modified ARM-PCR). Primers for the first two PCR rounds were TRBV1-TRBV30 forward primers and a C-beta reverse primer (approximately 9 cycles per round). TCRdb re-analysed the multiplex PCR reads in MiXCR, keeping a single row per CDR3 protein. This sample has about 180,000 distinct CDR3 sequences, with about 60% found just once. V lost 7 bases to trimming and J lost 0 bases; unmatched junction nucleotides: 12. CDR3 size: 17 residues. Unsorted whole blood supplied the RNA, and germline DNA was extracted too.

The sequenced material came from peripheral blood. The TCR originated in a man aged 35-49 years with primary liver carcinoma and hepatitis B virus infection. V gene TRBV12-3 or TRBV12-4 combines with J gene TRBJ2-7; 10 nucleotides line up with TRBD2. The CDR3 DNA reads TGTGCCAGCAACTCAATTTCTAGCGGGGGTATCTCCTACGAGCAGTACTTC. Protein: CASNSISSGGISYEQYF.